This is a list of T cell receptor beta chains from one sample in a study of T cell responses to AZD1222 COVID-19 vaccine. Assay: immunoSEQ multiplex PCR; the TCRdb copy retains only in-frame clones and omits some. The repertoire holds about 120,000 clones, with about 89% as singletons. The specimen comprised peripheral blood, sampled on day 0 of AZD1222 vaccination. The receptors originated from an adult in good health. CDR3s include the opening cysteine and the closing phenylalanine or tryptophan. Fields, in order: CDR3 DNA, CDR3 protein, J gene, V gene, D gene, clone size. The D gene is left open where the match is weak. Clone size is stated in some rows and not others, as once, few, many or a class when expanded.

cdr3_nt: TGTGCCAGCAGCTTAGGGACAGACAATCAGCCCCAGCATTTT
cdr3_aa: CASSLGTDNQPQHF
j_call: TRBJ1-5
v_call: TRBV7-9
d_call: NA
clone_size: once

cdr3_nt: TGTGCCAGTAGTTCGACAGGGTTTAGCTCCTACGAGCAGTACTTC
cdr3_aa: CASSSTGFSSYEQYF
j_call: TRBJ2-7
v_call: TRBV19
d_call: TRBD1
clone_size: NA

cdr3_nt: TGTGCCAGCAGCAAAGAGTCACGGCGGCAGACGAACACTGAAGCTTTCTTT
cdr3_aa: CASSKESRRQTNTEAFF
j_call: TRBJ1-1
v_call: TRBV21-1
d_call: NA
clone_size: once

cdr3_nt: TGTGCCAGCAGCGTAGGAGGGCCCACAGATACGCAGTATTTT
cdr3_aa: CASSVGGPTDTQYF
j_call: TRBJ2-3
v_call: TRBV9
d_call: NA
clone_size: NA

cdr3_nt: TGTGCCAGCAGTTACTCCGGGACATTCTATGGCTACACCTTC
cdr3_aa: CASSYSGTFYGYTF
j_call: TRBJ1-2
v_call: TRBV6-5
d_call: NA
clone_size: NA

cdr3_nt: TGTGCCAGCAGCTCTCTTTCGACAGGAAACACCATATATTTT
cdr3_aa: CASSSLSTGNTIYF
j_call: TRBJ1-3
v_call: TRBV7-9
d_call: NA
clone_size: NA

cdr3_nt: TGTGCCAGCAGCTTCCCAGGGGGGAACGGGGAGCTGTTTTTT
cdr3_aa: CASSFPGGNGELFF
j_call: TRBJ2-2
v_call: TRBV11-1
d_call: NA
clone_size: NA

cdr3_nt: TGTGCCAGCGGGGCGGGAGGGGCGAGCACCGGGGAGCTGTTTTTT
cdr3_aa: CASGAGGASTGELFF
j_call: TRBJ2-2
v_call: TRBV28
d_call: TRBD2
clone_size: NA

cdr3_nt: TGTGCCAGCATCAAAGGGACGGTGAACACTGAAGCTTTCTTT
cdr3_aa: CASIKGTVNTEAFF
j_call: TRBJ1-1
v_call: TRBV6-5
d_call: NA
clone_size: NA

cdr3_nt: TGTGCCAGCAGCAAAGCTGGGACAGTCGAGGGTTACTATGGCTACACCTTC
cdr3_aa: CASSKAGTVEGYYGYTF
j_call: TRBJ1-2
v_call: TRBV21-1
d_call: NA
clone_size: NA

cdr3_nt: TGCGCCAGCAGCACGGACCCCTCTGGAAACACCATATATTTT
cdr3_aa: CASSTDPSGNTIYF
j_call: TRBJ1-3
v_call: TRBV5-1
d_call: NA
clone_size: NA

cdr3_nt: TGTGCCAGCAACAACGACGGGATACTTAATTCACCCCTCCACTTT
cdr3_aa: CASNNDGILNSPLHF
j_call: TRBJ1-6
v_call: TRBV9
d_call: NA
clone_size: NA

cdr3_nt: TGTGCCAGCAGCCAGGGACAGAACTATGGCTACACCTTC
cdr3_aa: CASSQGQNYGYTF
j_call: TRBJ1-2
v_call: TRBV14
d_call: TRBD1
clone_size: few

cdr3_nt: TGTGCCAGCACCGTGGGGCCAAACTATGGCTACACCTTC
cdr3_aa: CASTVGPNYGYTF
j_call: TRBJ1-2
v_call: TRBV25-1
d_call: NA
clone_size: NA

cdr3_nt: TGTGCCAGCAGCCCCCAAGGGGGCAGGGATACGCAGTATTTT
cdr3_aa: CASSPQGGRDTQYF
j_call: TRBJ2-3
v_call: TRBV13
d_call: TRBD1
clone_size: NA

cdr3_nt: TGTGCCAGTAGTATAACAATGAACACTGAAGCTTTCTTT
cdr3_aa: CASSITMNTEAFF
j_call: TRBJ1-1
v_call: TRBV19
d_call: NA
clone_size: NA

cdr3_nt: TGTGCCAGCAGCGAGGCGGCTCGGGGCCAAGAGACCCAGTACTTC
cdr3_aa: CASSEAARGQETQYF
j_call: TRBJ2-5
v_call: TRBV9
d_call: NA
clone_size: NA

cdr3_nt: TGTGCCAGCAGTTACCCCGGGGTCAATGAAAAACTGTTTTTT
cdr3_aa: CASSYPGVNEKLFF
j_call: TRBJ1-4
v_call: TRBV28
d_call: NA
clone_size: NA

cdr3_nt: TGTGCCAGCAGTTTGCCGAACTGGCCTGGGGACGAAGCTTTCTTT
cdr3_aa: CASSLPNWPGDEAFF
j_call: TRBJ1-1
v_call: TRBV28
d_call: NA
clone_size: NA

cdr3_nt: TGTGCCAGTAGTTGGGCAGGCTCTGGAAACACCATATATTTT
cdr3_aa: CASSWAGSGNTIYF
j_call: TRBJ1-3
v_call: TRBV19
d_call: NA
clone_size: NA

cdr3_nt: TGTGCCAGCAGCCAATCAGAGGAAGCTTTCTTT
cdr3_aa: CASSQSEEAFF
j_call: TRBJ1-1
v_call: TRBV3-1/TRBV3-2
d_call: NA
clone_size: NA

cdr3_nt: TGTGCCACCAGCCAGGGGGGTCATGACACCGGGGAGCTGTTTTTT
cdr3_aa: CATSQGGHDTGELFF
j_call: TRBJ2-2
v_call: TRBV24-1
d_call: NA
clone_size: few

cdr3_nt: TGTGCCAGCAGCTTAGGTGGTTCACCCCTCCACTTT
cdr3_aa: CASSLGGSPLHF
j_call: TRBJ1-6
v_call: TRBV7-9
d_call: NA
clone_size: NA

cdr3_nt: TGCAGCGTTAGGACAGATAGCAATCAGCCCCAGCATTTT
cdr3_aa: CSVRTDSNQPQHF
j_call: TRBJ1-5
v_call: TRBV29-1
d_call: NA
clone_size: NA

cdr3_nt: TGCGCCAGCAGTCCTAGGGACGAGCAGTACTTC
cdr3_aa: CASSPRDEQYF
j_call: TRBJ2-7
v_call: TRBV10-2
d_call: NA
clone_size: NA

cdr3_nt: TGTGCCAGCAGGGCGGAGGGTAGTACTAATGAAAAACTGTTTTTT
cdr3_aa: CASRAEGSTNEKLFF
j_call: TRBJ1-4
v_call: TRBV2
d_call: NA
clone_size: NA

cdr3_nt: TGTGCCAGCAGTGACAGACGCTATGGCTACACCTTC
cdr3_aa: CASSDRRYGYTF
j_call: TRBJ1-2
v_call: TRBV28
d_call: NA
clone_size: NA

cdr3_nt: TGCGCCAGCAGCCTCGGGACCTCTGGAAACACCATATATTTT
cdr3_aa: CASSLGTSGNTIYF
j_call: TRBJ1-3
v_call: TRBV5-1
d_call: NA
clone_size: once

cdr3_nt: TGTGCCAGCAGCCCCGGACAGGCCAATAATGAAAAACTGTTTTTT
cdr3_aa: CASSPGQANNEKLFF
j_call: TRBJ1-4
v_call: TRBV9
d_call: TRBD1
clone_size: NA

cdr3_nt: TGTGCCAGCAGCTCACAGGGAATCTACTCTGGAAACACCATATATTTT
cdr3_aa: CASSSQGIYSGNTIYF
j_call: TRBJ1-3
v_call: TRBV7-8
d_call: NA
clone_size: NA

cdr3_nt: TGTGCCTGGAGTGTTCCCCTCCTCGGCGCTTTCTTT
cdr3_aa: CAWSVPLLGAFF
j_call: TRBJ1-1
v_call: TRBV30
d_call: NA
clone_size: NA

cdr3_nt: TGTGCCAGCAGCCTCAGACTAGCGGCCTACAATGAGCAGTTCTTC
cdr3_aa: CASSLRLAAYNEQFF
j_call: TRBJ2-1
v_call: TRBV7-8
d_call: TRBD2
clone_size: NA

cdr3_nt: TGTGCCAGCAGCCTGGGAGGGGGAAGGAGTGAAAAACTGTTTTTT
cdr3_aa: CASSLGGGRSEKLFF
j_call: TRBJ1-4
v_call: TRBV7-8
d_call: NA
clone_size: few

cdr3_nt: TGTGCCAGCAGCCAAGATTCCGACACCGGCATGAACACTGAAGCTTTCTTT
cdr3_aa: CASSQDSDTGMNTEAFF
j_call: TRBJ1-1
v_call: TRBV3-1/TRBV3-2
d_call: NA
clone_size: NA

cdr3_nt: TGTGCCTGGAACCACCCCGGGACAGGGGTAGGGGGCTACACCTTC
cdr3_aa: CAWNHPGTGVGGYTF
j_call: TRBJ1-2
v_call: TRBV30
d_call: TRBD1
clone_size: NA

cdr3_nt: TGTGCCAGCAGACCCTTAACCCAGGGTTCCTATAATTCACCCCTCCACTTT
cdr3_aa: CASRPLTQGSYNSPLHF
j_call: TRBJ1-6
v_call: TRBV2
d_call: NA
clone_size: NA

cdr3_nt: TGTGCCAGCAGTTTCGGGACAGGCTTCGAGAGGTATGGCTACACCTTC
cdr3_aa: CASSFGTGFERYGYTF
j_call: TRBJ1-2
v_call: TRBV28
d_call: TRBD1
clone_size: once

cdr3_nt: TGTGCCAGCAGTTTATCTGTTGACTATGGCTACACCTTC
cdr3_aa: CASSLSVDYGYTF
j_call: TRBJ1-2
v_call: TRBV27
d_call: NA
clone_size: NA

cdr3_nt: TGTGCCAGCAGCACCCCGGGACAGGGAATTCTTAAAACTGAAGCTTTCTTT
cdr3_aa: CASSTPGQGILKTEAFF
j_call: TRBJ1-1
v_call: TRBV5-4
d_call: TRBD1
clone_size: few

cdr3_nt: TGTGCCAGCACCCCGATCGGGACAGGGGGCGCCGGGGACACTGAAGCTTTCTTT
cdr3_aa: CASTPIGTGGAGDTEAFF
j_call: TRBJ1-1
v_call: TRBV21-1
d_call: NA
clone_size: NA

cdr3_nt: TGTGCCAGCAGCGTGACAGGGGGCTCTAATGAAAAACTGTTTTTT
cdr3_aa: CASSVTGGSNEKLFF
j_call: TRBJ1-4
v_call: TRBV7-3
d_call: TRBD1
clone_size: NA

cdr3_nt: TGTGCCAGCTCACCGCCGGGCGGTTCACCCCTCCACTTT
cdr3_aa: CASSPPGGSPLHF
j_call: TRBJ1-6
v_call: TRBV18
d_call: NA
clone_size: NA

cdr3_nt: TGTGCCAGCAGCGACGACAGGTGGGGCGCTGGAAACACCATATATTTT
cdr3_aa: CASSDDRWGAGNTIYF
j_call: TRBJ1-3
v_call: TRBV7-9
d_call: NA
clone_size: NA

cdr3_nt: TGTGCCAGCAGTCCCCCTCGGCGCGGGGTTAGCAATCAGCCCCAGCATTTT
cdr3_aa: CASSPPRRGVSNQPQHF
j_call: TRBJ1-5
v_call: TRBV28
d_call: NA
clone_size: NA

cdr3_nt: TGTGCCAGCAGCACCCGCCCGCAGCGGAGGGTCCTCTACACCTTC
cdr3_aa: CASSTRPQRRVLYTF
j_call: TRBJ1-2
v_call: TRBV21-1
d_call: NA
clone_size: NA

cdr3_nt: TGTGCCAGTAGTATAGGGAAGGGGGGCGTCTACGAGCAGTACTTC
cdr3_aa: CASSIGKGGVYEQYF
j_call: TRBJ2-7
v_call: TRBV19
d_call: NA
clone_size: NA

cdr3_nt: TGTGCCAGCAGCGTAGACAGCCTCTATGGCTACACCTTC
cdr3_aa: CASSVDSLYGYTF
j_call: TRBJ1-2
v_call: TRBV9
d_call: NA
clone_size: once

cdr3_nt: TGTGCCAGCAGTTTGGGACGGAACTATGGCTACACCTTC
cdr3_aa: CASSLGRNYGYTF
j_call: TRBJ1-2
v_call: TRBV28
d_call: NA
clone_size: once

cdr3_nt: TGTGCCTGGAGTCTTTGGGGACAGGAGATCATGAGTGGCTACACCTTC
cdr3_aa: CAWSLWGQEIMSGYTF
j_call: TRBJ1-2
v_call: TRBV30
d_call: TRBD1
clone_size: NA

cdr3_nt: TGTGCCAGCAGCTTACGGAGCGGTGTAGATACGCAGTATTTT
cdr3_aa: CASSLRSGVDTQYF
j_call: TRBJ2-3
v_call: TRBV5-6
d_call: NA
clone_size: NA